This T cell receptor beta chain was found in a study of blood T cells in healthy people across ages. Sample-barcoded 5' priming and a J-beta primer mix drove a second PCR of roughly 6 to 12 cycles. Per sample, CDR3-containing paired-end reads numbered at least 2.5 million. TCRdb itself ran the 5' RACE reads through MiXCR, one entry per CDR3 protein. Among about 1.1 million distinct CDR3 sequences listed, around two fifths were seen once. Study results and limitations: Observed TCR beta diversity showed a strong correlation with the percentage of naive T cells as measured by flow cytometry.

To note about this clonotype: What it recognizes is unknown.

This receptor was taken from a man younger than 30 in good health. Sequenced sample: blood.

CDR3 nucleotides: TGTGCCAGCAGCTTAGATTGGCTTGATGGTGAGCAGTTCTTC. It is translated as CASSLDWLDGEQFF. The chain employs TRBV7-2 and TRBJ2-1, with D unclear. Germline V gene sequence: CDR1 SGHTA, CDR2 FQGNSA. The CDR3 is 14 amino acids. V lost 1 base to trimming and J lost 9 bases, with 13 bases between them. The full variable domain, in which reference TRBV7-2 and TRBJ2-1 provide the parts outside the CDR3, is GAGVSQSPSNKVTEKGKDVELRCDPISGHTALYWYRQSLGQGLEFLIYFQGNSAPDKSGLPSDRFSAERTGGSVSTLTIQRTQQEDSAVYLCASSLDWLDGEQFFGPGTRLTVL.